The next 26 T cell receptor beta chains were all read from a single sample in a study of T cell changes during pregnancy in multiple sclerosis. Profiled with immunoSEQ multiplex PCR; TCRdb holds only in-frame clones, not every one. The profile shows about 30,000 clones, nearly 90% of them singletons. Specimen: CD8+ T cells from peripheral blood mononuclear cells, collected in the second trimester of pregnancy. These receptors were taken from a female donor with multiple sclerosis, enrolled in a pregnancy study.

J is TRBJ2-5 and V is TRBV5-4; TRBD2 aligns across 8 bases. The CDR3 consists of 15 residues. The germline CDR1 and CDR2 sequences are SGHNT and YYREEE (reference sequence). V lost 4 bases to trimming and J lost 4 bases; unmatched junction nucleotides: 9. The CDR3 reads CASSQREILVETQYF. CDR3 sequence (DNA): TGTGCCAGCAGCCAGCGGGAGATTTTAGTAGAGACCCAGTACTTC.

The CDR3 DNA reads TGCAGTGCTCCTAATTACTACGAGCAGTACTTC. Its translation is CSAPNYYEQYF. The J gene is TRBJ2-7, the V gene TRBV20-1; D uncertain. The CDR3 is 11 residues long. V gave up 5 bases and J gave up 3 bases, with 8 bases separating them. CDR1 and CDR2 (germline): DFQATT, SNEGSKA (reference sequence).

V gene TRBV30 combines with J gene TRBJ2-5, with D hard to call. V lost 3 bases to trimming and J lost 5 bases, with 13 bases between them. Germline V gene sequence: CDR1 GTSNPN, CDR2 SVGIG (reference sequence). The CDR3 has 13 residues. Here the CDR3 reads CAWSADTEETQYF. For the CDR3, the DNA is TGTGCCTGGAGCGCCGACACCGAGGAGACCCAGTACTTC.

This rearrangement joins TRBV27 to TRBJ2-1; a possible D gene is TRBD2 (6 bases). In germline, CDR1 is MNHEY, CDR2 SMNVEV (reference sequence). CDR3 size: 14 residues. V was clipped by 3 bases and J by 6 bases, with 12 bases between them. The CDR3 reads CASSFPGEANEQFF. CDR3 coding DNA: TGTGCCAGCAGTTTCCCGGGGGAGGCCAATGAGCAGTTCTTC.

The gene calls are TRBV27 and TRBJ1-3; maybe TRBD1 (5 bases). Germline CDR1 MNHEY, CDR2 SMNVEV (reference sequence). This CDR3 has 13 amino acids. V was clipped by 8 bases and J by 4 bases, with 12 bases between them. CDR3 coding DNA: TGTGCCAGCTCAGGGTACTCCGGAAACACCATATATTTT. It specifies CASSGYSGNTIYF.

In its sample, this clone was seen once. The chain joins TRBV7-9 to TRBJ2-5; D gene ambiguous. Germline loops: CDR1 SEHNR, CDR2 FQNEAQ (reference sequence). The CDR3 extends over 13 amino acids. Trimming left V 1 base short and J 2 bases short, with 5 bases between. CDR3 nucleotides: TGTGCCAGCAGCTTAGTAACACAAGAGACCCAGTACTTC. It translates to CASSLVTQETQYF.

CDR3 in amino acids: CAIREAGFDYNEQFF. The CDR3 DNA reads as TGTGCCATCAGGGAAGCGGGATTCGACTACAATGAGCAGTTCTTC. The rearrangement links TRBV10-3 to TRBJ2-1; TRBD2 aligns across 7 bases. V trimming: 6 bases; J trimming: 3 bases; junction bases outside the gene matches: 8. Looked up from germline, CDR1 is ENHRY and CDR2 is SYGVKD. The CDR3 is 15 amino acids.

In its sample, this clone was seen a few times. The chain joins TRBV6-4 to TRBJ2-3, with D tentatively TRBD2 (6 bases). The CDR3 has 14 amino acids. CDR1 and CDR2 from the germline V gene are MRHNA and SNTAGT. Trimming took 2 bases from V and 0 from J, leaving 6 bases between them. The CDR3 sequence is CASSDGTSTDTQYF. The CDR3 nucleotides are TGTGCCAGCAGTGACGGGACTAGCACAGATACGCAGTATTTT.

This sequence joins TRBV11-2 and TRBJ2-7; no reliable D call. Trimming stripped 3 bases from V and 5 bases from J, with 14 bases between. Germline CDR1 reads SGHAT; CDR2 reads FQNNGV. The length of the CDR3 is 14 residues. In DNA, the CDR3 is TGTGCCAGCAGCTTGAACGGTCTCCGCCACGAGCAGTACTTC. This translates into CASSLNGLRHEQYF.

The rearrangement links TRBV28 to TRBJ2-2; D is perhaps TRBD2 (6 bases). Trimming took off 5 bases at V and 0 bases at J, with 13 bases between the two ends. Germline CDR1 MDHEN, CDR2 SYDVKM. The CDR3 extends over 16 amino acids. The CDR3 spells CASSGGASANTGELFF. For the CDR3, the DNA is TGTGCCAGCAGTGGAGGGGCCTCCGCGAACACCGGGGAGCTGTTTTTT.

The chain has TRBV2 and TRBJ1-5; D unresolved. V gave up 3 bases and J gave up 1 base, with 4 bases separating them. CDR1 and CDR2 from the germline V gene are SNHLY and FYNNEI. The CDR3 length is 13 residues. CDR3 in DNA: TGTGCCAGCAGTGAGGAGAGCAATCAGCCCCAGCATTTT. Protein sequence: CASSEESNQPQHF. Full variable domain (outside the CDR3, taken from reference TRBV2 and TRBJ1-5): EPEVTQTPSHQVTQMGQEVILRCVPISNHLYFYWYRQILGQKVEFLVSFYNNEISEKSEIFDDQFSVERPDGSNFTLKIRSTKLEDSAMYFCASSEESNQPQHFGDGTRLSIL.

The chain couples TRBV7-9 to TRBJ1-4; 7 bases match TRBD1. The CDR3 length is 16 residues. Germline CDR1 is SEHNR and CDR2 is FQNEAQ (reference sequence). Unmatched junction bases numbered 13, after V lost 5 bases and J lost 7 bases. Here the CDR3 reads CASSEHPDRSGEKLFF. In nucleotides, the CDR3 is TGTGCCAGCAGCGAACACCCGGACAGGTCGGGTGAAAAACTGTTTTTT.

The chain carries TRBV6-4 and TRBJ1-5, with TRBD1 matching 9 bases. Germline V gives CDR1 MRHNA, CDR2 SNTAGT. The CDR3 sequence is 15 residues long. Germline trimming cut 4 bases from V and 6 bases from J; bases unmatched to any gene: 7. CDR3 sequence: CASSAAGTGSQPQHF. DNA for the CDR3: TGTGCCAGCAGTGCTGCCGGGACAGGGAGTCAGCCCCAGCATTTT.

The chain joins TRBV7-6 to TRBJ1-3, with D possibly being TRBD1 (5 bases). Germline assignment: CDR1 SGHVS and CDR2 FNYEAQ. Between the trimmed V and J ends, which lost 3 bases and 0 bases, there was a span of 9 bases. CDR3 length equals 15 residues. As DNA, the CDR3 is TGTGCCAGCAGCTTTGACAGCTACTCTGGAAACACCATATATTTT. Protein product: CASSFDSYSGNTIYF.

The chain uses TRBV6-1 and TRBJ2-1, with 8 bases that match TRBD2. With 6 bases clipped from V and 4 bases from J, the junction kept 8 bases outside the gene matches. Germline loops: CDR1 MNHNS, CDR2 SASEGT. The CDR3 is 15 residues long. The CDR3 loop is CASRDGTSGYNEQFF. Here the CDR3 DNA reads TGTGCCAGCAGAGACGGGACTAGTGGGTACAATGAGCAGTTCTTC.

The chain links TRBV11-2 to TRBJ2-1; a weak D match, TRBD2 (6 bases). The CDR3 extends over 17 amino acids. CDR1 and CDR2 (germline): SGHAT, FQNNGV. V was pared by 1 base and J by 8 bases, with 21 bases between. The DNA of the CDR3 is TGTGCCAGCAGCTTAGTCGGGGCGGGATTGAAAGGGGATGAGCAGTTCTTC. It translates to CASSLVGAGLKGDEQFF.

This clone was counted a single time. The rearrangement uses TRBV29-1 and TRBJ2-1, with 10 positions matching TRBD2. The V gene end was trimmed by 8 bases and the J gene end by 8 bases; junction bases not matched to a gene: 12. The CDR3 extends over 14 amino acids. CDR1 and CDR2 from the germline V gene are SQVTM and ANQGSEA. Written as DNA, the CDR3 is TGCAGCTCCCTCACAGAGACTAGCGGGCATGAGCAGTTCTTC. The encoded protein is CSSLTETSGHEQFF.

The chain is built from TRBV4-3 and TRBJ2-5; 9 positions agree with TRBD2. This CDR3 comprises 16 residues. The V and J ends lost 0 bases and 5 bases, in that order; junction bases with no gene match: 7. Germline V gene data show CDR1 as LGHNA and CDR2 as YSLEER. The CDR3 reads CASSQDGRGGAETQYF. The CDR3 DNA sequence: TGCGCCAGCAGCCAAGACGGTCGCGGGGGGGCGGAGACCCAGTACTTC.

The V call is TRBV11-3, the J call TRBJ2-5; 8 bases align to TRBD2. This CDR3 region has 18 residues. V was pared by 0 bases and J by 2 bases, with 11 bases of the junction left unmatched. The germline gives CDR1 SGHNT, CDR2 YENEEA. DNA of the CDR3: TGTGCCAGCAGCTTAGAAGTCATCCGGGCGGGGGGACAAGAGACCCAGTACTTC. Encoded protein: CASSLEVIRAGGQETQYF.

This clone has just a few counts. V is TRBV19 and J is TRBJ1-2; no clear D. The V end was cut by 5 bases, the J end by 2 bases, with 3 bases between. Germline V lookup: CDR1 LNHDA, CDR2 SQIVND (reference sequence). The CDR3 is 11 residues long. CDR3 amino acids: CASSPNYGYTF. For the CDR3, the DNA is TGTGCCAGTAGTCCGAACTATGGCTACACCTTC. The complete variable domain, with remaining parts taken from reference TRBV19 and TRBJ1-2, reads DGGITQSPKYLFRKEGQNVTLSCEQNLNHDAMYWYRQDPGQGLRLIYYSQIVNDFQKGDIAEGYSVSREKKESFPLTVTSAQKNPTAFYLCASSPNYGYTFGSGTRLTVV.

This chain uses TRBV10-3 with TRBJ2-7; D is possibly TRBD2 (5 bases). V gave up 0 bases and J gave up 0 bases, with 12 bases separating them. Per germline, CDR1 ENHRY and CDR2 SYGVKD. The CDR3 spans 16 residues. CDR3 amino acids: CAISESRGLSSYEQYF. The CDR3 region has the DNA TGTGCCATCAGTGAGTCGAGAGGGCTTAGCTCCTACGAGCAGTACTTC.

The chain combines TRBV7-2 with TRBJ1-1, with D unresolved. This CDR3 contains 13 residues. Per the germline V gene, CDR1 is SGHTA and CDR2 is FQGNSA. V was cut by 1 base and J by 7 bases, with 10 bases left in between. Here the CDR3 DNA reads TGTGCCAGCAGCTTAGGACCTCGCGGTGAAGCTTTCTTT. It translates to CASSLGPRGEAFF. The variable domain in full, with the rest retrieved from reference TRBV7-2 and TRBJ1-1, is GAGVSQSPSNKVTEKGKDVELRCDPISGHTALYWYRQSLGQGLEFLIYFQGNSAPDKSGLPSDRFSAERTGGSVSTLTIQRTQQEDSAVYLCASSLGPRGEAFFGQGTRLTVV.

This chain connects TRBV27 to TRBJ2-7, with D maybe TRBD2 (5 bases). Germline-derived CDR1 and CDR2 are MNHEY and SMNVEV (reference sequence). The ends were cut back, 0 bases at V and 6 bases at J, with 9 bases in the middle. This CDR3 is built from 13 residues. CDR3 in amino acids: CASSLSEGPEQYF. The CDR3 DNA sequence: TGTGCCAGCAGTTTATCAGAGGGTCCCGAGCAGTACTTC.

This rearrangement joins TRBV7-9 to TRBJ1-1; no reliable D call. The germline CDR1 and CDR2 sequences are SEHNR and FQNEAQ (reference sequence). This CDR3 contains 14 residues. V was clipped by 1 base and J by 6 bases, with 12 bases between them. The CDR3 bases are TGTGCCAGCAGCTTAGAAGGGAGCGGCGCTGAAGCTTTCTTT. Its translation is CASSLEGSGAEAFF.

This chain joins TRBV4-1 and TRBJ2-2, with 7 bases that match TRBD1. CDR3 length: 15 amino acids. V lost 3 bases, J lost 4 bases, and 5 bases stayed unmatched. CDR1 MGHRA and CDR2 YSYEKL come from the germline V gene. CDR3 protein: CASSQTTGPTGELFF. CDR3 nucleotide sequence: TGCGCCAGCAGCCAGACGACAGGGCCCACCGGGGAGCTGTTTTTT.

The rearrangement links TRBV27 to TRBJ1-5; 7 nucleotides match TRBD1. Germline CDR1 and CDR2: MNHEY and SMNVEV (reference sequence). V shed 2 bases, J shed 10 bases, and the junction held 5 bases outside the gene matches. CDR3 size: 13 residues. The CDR3 DNA is TGTGCCAGCAGTTTAGGACCAGGGGGACCCCAGCATTTT. It translates to CASSLGPGGPQHF.